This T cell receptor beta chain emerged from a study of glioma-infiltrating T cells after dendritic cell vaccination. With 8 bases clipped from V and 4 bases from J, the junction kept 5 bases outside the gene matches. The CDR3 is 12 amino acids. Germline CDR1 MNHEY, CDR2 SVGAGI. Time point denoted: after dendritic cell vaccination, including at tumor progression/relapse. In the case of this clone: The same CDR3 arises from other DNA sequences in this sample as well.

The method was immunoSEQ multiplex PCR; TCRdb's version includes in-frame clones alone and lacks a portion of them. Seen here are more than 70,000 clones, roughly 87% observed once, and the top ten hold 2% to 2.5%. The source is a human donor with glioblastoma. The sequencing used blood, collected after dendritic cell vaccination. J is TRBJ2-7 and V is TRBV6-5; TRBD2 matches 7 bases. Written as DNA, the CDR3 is TGTGCCAGCGGGGGGGGATTATACGAGCAGTACTTC. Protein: CASGGGLYEQYF.